This TCR beta chain was found in a study of cytotoxic CD8 clonotypes in ibrutinib-treated CLL. In the study overall: After treatment lasting a median approximately 11 months, range 6 to 36, response samples were collected.

This table comes from immunoSEQ multiplex PCR, and its TCRdb copy is limited to in-frame clones, with some not included. The sample consists of around 19,000 clones, 50% to 75% of them appearing once. The TCR sequence derives from a human donor with chronic lymphocytic leukemia. Sequencing was performed on PBMCs, taken after 12 months of ibrutinib treatment.

CDR3 protein: CASSQDRGGPNEKLFF. The CDR3 DNA is TGTGCCAGCAGCCAAGATCGAGGGGGTCCTAATGAAAAACTGTTTTTT. This sequence joins TRBV4-2 and TRBJ1-4; D may be TRBD1 (6 bases). Germline loops: CDR1 LGHNA, CDR2 YNFKEQ. Trimming cost V 0 bases and J 3 bases, with 11 bases left between them. This CDR3 comprises 16 residues.